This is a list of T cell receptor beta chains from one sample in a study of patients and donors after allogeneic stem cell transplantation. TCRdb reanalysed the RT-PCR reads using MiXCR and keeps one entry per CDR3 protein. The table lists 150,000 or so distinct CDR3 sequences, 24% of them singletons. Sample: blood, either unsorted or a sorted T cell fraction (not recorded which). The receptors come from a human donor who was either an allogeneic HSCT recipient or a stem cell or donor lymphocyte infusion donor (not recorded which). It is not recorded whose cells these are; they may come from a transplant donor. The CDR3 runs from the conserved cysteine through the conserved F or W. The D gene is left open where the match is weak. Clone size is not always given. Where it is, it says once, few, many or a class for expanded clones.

DNA: TGTGCCAGCAGCCAAGCCGGCTTGGGCTATGGCTACACCTTC; CDR3: CASSQAGLGYGYTF; D: .; J: TRBJ1-2; V: TRBV14; size: few
DNA: TGCGCCAGCAGCCAAGGAGCGATGCAGTACTTC; CDR3: CASSQGAMQYF; D: .; J: TRBJ2-7; V: TRBV4-3; size: few
DNA: TGTGCCACCAGCCCTCAAAATCCGACAGGGGGGAACACTGAAGCTTTCTTT; CDR3: CATSPQNPTGGNTEAFF; D: TRBD1; J: TRBJ1-1; V: TRBV15; size: many
DNA: TGTGCCAGCAGCTTAGGAGCGCTACGGCGTTTGGAGACCCAGTACTTC; CDR3: CASSLGALRRLETQYF; D: .; J: TRBJ2-5; V: TRBV11-2; size: few
DNA: TGTGCCAGCAGTCCAGGGGTATGGAATTCACCCCTCCACTTT; CDR3: CASSPGVWNSPLHF; D: .; J: TRBJ1-6; V: TRBV6-5; size: .
DNA: TGCGCCAGCAGCCAAGATCGGGATCTGCTGAGCGGCGAGCAGTACTTC; CDR3: CASSQDRDLLSGEQYF; D: .; J: TRBJ2-7; V: TRBV4-3; size: .
DNA: TGTGCCAGCAGCCTGGACAGGCCCGGTTGGTTTGCAACTAATGAAAAACTGTTTTTT; CDR3: CASSLDRPGWFATNEKLFF; D: TRBD1; J: TRBJ1-4; V: TRBV5-5; size: .
DNA: TGTGCCAGCAGTTTAGCTCGGGACAGCTATGGCTACACCTTC; CDR3: CASSLARDSYGYTF; D: TRBD1; J: TRBJ1-2; V: TRBV12-3/TRBV12-4; size: .
DNA: TGTGCCAGCAGCTTCCCTAGCGGCCCCTTACCCGGGTACGAGCAGTACTTC; CDR3: CASSFPSGPLPGYEQYF; D: TRBD2; J: TRBJ2-7; V: TRBV7-9; size: .
DNA: TGTGCCAGCTCGGGTTGGGCAGGGGTTTCCTACGAGCAGTACTTC; CDR3: CASSGWAGVSYEQYF; D: .; J: TRBJ2-7; V: TRBV28; size: few
DNA: TGTGCCAGCAGTTTTCGGGCGAAGACTAGCGGCAGCACAGATACGCAGTATTTT; CDR3: CASSFRAKTSGSTDTQYF; D: TRBD2; J: TRBJ2-3; V: TRBV12-3/TRBV12-4; size: .
DNA: TGTGCCAGTACCACCATGGGGGGGAAACTGTTTTTT; CDR3: CASTTMGGKLFF; D: .; J: TRBJ1-4; V: TRBV19; size: few
DNA: TGTGCCAGCAGCCCCCCCGTAGGGGAGCTGTTTTTT; CDR3: CASSPPVGELFF; D: .; J: TRBJ2-2; V: TRBV5-5; size: .
DNA: TGTGCCAGCCAGGGATCCCTTTACTACGAGCAGTACTTC; CDR3: CASQGSLYYEQYF; D: .; J: TRBJ2-7; V: TRBV6-1; size: few
DNA: TGTGCCAGCAGCCACAGACACGCAGGGGCAAGCAATCAGCCCCAGCATTTT; CDR3: CASSHRHAGASNQPQHF; D: .; J: TRBJ1-5; V: TRBV4-2; size: few
DNA: TGTGCCAGCAGCGTAAATCAGGGAATCACTGAAGCTTTCTTT; CDR3: CASSVNQGITEAFF; D: .; J: TRBJ1-1; V: TRBV9; size: .
DNA: TGTGCCAGTAGCCTTAGGGGCGCAGGGAGCCAGCCCCAGCATTTT; CDR3: CASSLRGAGSQPQHF; D: .; J: TRBJ1-5; V: TRBV19; size: many
DNA: TGTGCCATCAGTGAGTCGGGCGGCATCTACGAGCAGTACTTC; CDR3: CAISESGGIYEQYF; D: .; J: TRBJ2-7; V: TRBV10-3; size: .
DNA: TGTGCCAGCAGTTTAGAAGCATTT; CDR3: CASSLEAF; D: .; J: TRBJ2-2; V: TRBV12-3/TRBV12-4; size: few
DNA: TGTGCCAGCAGCGTAGCGGGACACCTCGCTGGTGAAAAACTGTTTTTT; CDR3: CASSVAGHLAGEKLFF; D: .; J: TRBJ1-4; V: TRBV9; size: few
DNA: TGTGCCAGCAGCATAAGGACACCTAGCTCCTACAATGAGCAGTTCTTC; CDR3: CASSIRTPSSYNEQFF; D: .; J: TRBJ2-1; V: TRBV7-8; size: .
DNA: TGCGCCAGCAGCTTCTTGGTGCAAGATACGCAGTATTTT; CDR3: CASSFLVQDTQYF; D: .; J: TRBJ2-3; V: TRBV5-1; size: .
DNA: TGTGCCAGCAGCCGAACAGGGAGGTCAGGCTACACCTTC; CDR3: CASSRTGRSGYTF; D: .; J: TRBJ1-2; V: TRBV14; size: few
DNA: TGCAGCTGCCGGTGTCCGGGCGACTATGGCTACACCTTC; CDR3: CSCRCPGDYGYTF; D: .; J: TRBJ1-2; V: TRBV29-1; size: .
DNA: TGCGCCAGCAGCAAAGGGACAAATGAGCAGTTCTTC; CDR3: CASSKGTNEQFF; D: .; J: TRBJ2-1; V: TRBV5-1; size: few
DNA: TGCGCCAGCAGCTTTTTACCGAACTACAATGAGCAGTTCTTC; CDR3: CASSFLPNYNEQFF; D: .; J: TRBJ2-1; V: TRBV5-1; size: few
DNA: TGTGCCAGCACCTCGGGGACCCAGTACTTC; CDR3: CASTSGTQYF; D: .; J: TRBJ2-5; V: TRBV12-3/TRBV12-4; size: .
DNA: TGCAGTGCTAGGGCAATATTGGAAGCTTTCTTT; CDR3: CSARAILEAFF; D: .; J: TRBJ1-1; V: TRBV20-1; size: few
DNA: TGTGCCGCGGGCAGGGGGAATTCCGATGGCTACACCTTC; CDR3: CAAGRGNSDGYTF; D: TRBD1; J: TRBJ1-2; V: TRBV12-3/TRBV12-4; size: .
DNA: TGCGCCAGCAGCCATGCCGTTGGGGCCACCGGGGAGCTGTTTTTT; CDR3: CASSHAVGATGELFF; D: .; J: TRBJ2-2; V: TRBV4-3; size: .
DNA: TGTGCCAGCTATCGGGGGGTCGGCAGCCAATACGAGCAGTACTTC; CDR3: CASYRGVGSQYEQYF; D: TRBD2; J: TRBJ2-7; V: TRBV2; size: few
DNA: TGTGCCAGCAGCTTAGGGTATCTCGAGGGCCAGCCCCAGCATTTT; CDR3: CASSLGYLEGQPQHF; D: .; J: TRBJ1-5; V: TRBV7-2; size: .
DNA: TGTGCCAGCAGCTTACGACCTGGGGCAGCCTTTAACTATGGCTACACCTTC; CDR3: CASSLRPGAAFNYGYTF; D: .; J: TRBJ1-2; V: TRBV7-2; size: .
DNA: TGTGCCAGCAGCCCTTCTAGCGGGAGTTTAGATACGCAGTATTTT; CDR3: CASSPSSGSLDTQYF; D: TRBD2; J: TRBJ2-3; V: TRBV28; size: few
DNA: TGTGCCATCAGTGCGACGGACTATGGCTACACCTTC; CDR3: CAISATDYGYTF; D: .; J: TRBJ1-2; V: TRBV10-3; size: many
DNA: TGTGCCAGCAGTTCCTCGGGCGGGAGGTCCTACAATGAGCAGTTCTTC; CDR3: CASSSSGGRSYNEQFF; D: TRBD2; J: TRBJ2-1; V: TRBV12-3/TRBV12-4; size: few
DNA: TGCAGTGCTAGAGATGCCCAGGGGGCAGGTAATGAGCAGTTCTTC; CDR3: CSARDAQGAGNEQFF; D: TRBD1; J: TRBJ2-1; V: TRBV20-1; size: .
DNA: TGTGCCAGCAGCGTCTACTCCGGGACAAACTATGGCTACACCTTC; CDR3: CASSVYSGTNYGYTF; D: .; J: TRBJ1-2; V: TRBV9; size: few
DNA: TGCAGTGCCTCCCGGATGAACACTGAAGCTTTCTTT; CDR3: CSASRMNTEAFF; D: .; J: TRBJ1-1; V: TRBV20-1; size: .
DNA: TGTGCCAGCAGCGGAACTCTATACGGGCGATTCGGCACAGATACGCAGTATTTT; CDR3: CASSGTLYGRFGTDTQYF; D: .; J: TRBJ2-3; V: TRBV5-5; size: .
DNA: TGTGCCAGCAGTTTACGAGTCCGATCCAGGCTCTACAATGAGCAGTTCTTC; CDR3: CASSLRVRSRLYNEQFF; D: .; J: TRBJ2-1; V: TRBV12-3/TRBV12-4; size: .
DNA: TGTGCCAGCAGCTTACCCTCCGCGGGCGGCACTGAAGCTTTCTTT; CDR3: CASSLPSAGGTEAFF; D: .; J: TRBJ1-1; V: TRBV7-2; size: many
DNA: TGCAGTGCTAGAGGTAATTTCCTGACTAGTTCGGTAGAAGAGCAGTTCTTC; CDR3: CSARGNFLTSSVEEQFF; D: .; J: TRBJ2-1; V: TRBV20-1; size: .
DNA: TGTGCCAGCAGTTCCTACTTAAATCAGCCCCAGCATTTT; CDR3: CASSSYLNQPQHF; D: .; J: TRBJ1-5; V: TRBV12-3/TRBV12-4; size: .
DNA: TGTGCCAGCAGTCCGACACCCTCCACCGGCGAGCAGTACTTC; CDR3: CASSPTPSTGEQYF; D: .; J: TRBJ2-7; V: TRBV3-1; size: .
DNA: TGTGCCAGCAGGAGAAAGACAGGGGCCCTCTCACCCCTCCACTTT; CDR3: CASRRKTGALSPLHF; D: TRBD1; J: TRBJ1-6; V: TRBV6-5; size: .
DNA: TGCGCCAGCAGCCAAACCGGGTATTCCTACAATGAGCAGTTCTTC; CDR3: CASSQTGYSYNEQFF; D: .; J: TRBJ2-1; V: TRBV4-3; size: few
DNA: TGTGCCAGCAGTTCTCGTCAGGAGCAGTTCTTC; CDR3: CASSSRQEQFF; D: .; J: TRBJ2-1; V: TRBV12-3/TRBV12-4; size: few
DNA: TGCAGTGCTAGAGGGCCGACACTCCCAGATACGCAGTATTTT; CDR3: CSARGPTLPDTQYF; D: .; J: TRBJ2-3; V: TRBV20-1; size: many
DNA: TGTGCCAGCAGCACAACAAGGGGGGATACGCAGTATTTT; CDR3: CASSTTRGDTQYF; D: .; J: TRBJ2-3; V: TRBV7-9; size: .
DNA: TGTGCCAGCAGTGAGGACAGATACGCTGAAGCTTTCTTT; CDR3: CASSEDRYAEAFF; D: .; J: TRBJ1-1; V: TRBV12-3/TRBV12-4; size: .